The T cell receptor (beta chain) described here comes from a study of OX40 agonist ivuxolimab in advanced cancers. Study information: In this cohort, patients received ivuxolimab, an agonistic anti-OX40 (CD134) antibody. Every 2 weeks, ivuxolimab was infused into the patients intravenously at between 0.01 and 10 mg/kg. Study outcomes and limitations: Expanded peripheral T cell antigen specificity was not determined.

Data came from immunoSEQ multiplex PCR; TCRdb stores just in-frame clones and leaves some out. Found here are about 22,000 clones, approximately 88% of them singletons; the top ten hold 35% to 40%. In regard to this clone: Its antigen is undetermined.

This clonotype was obtained from an adult with an advanced solid tumor such as melanoma, head and neck, liver or kidney cancer. Sequenced here: CD4+ or CD8+ T cells sorted from blood, sampled in a trial of the OX40 agonist ivuxolimab.

CDR3: CASSFQDRGRGTEAFF. The CDR3 coding sequence is TGTGCCAGCAGTTTCCAGGACAGGGGGAGAGGGACTGAAGCTTTCTTT. The chain uses TRBV27 and TRBJ1-1, with 10 positions matching TRBD1. Germline CDR1 MNHEY, CDR2 SMNVEV (reference sequence). V was pared by 3 bases and J by 5 bases, with 9 bases of the junction left unmatched. This CDR3 is built from 16 residues.